A selection of T cell receptor beta chains follows, all from one sample in a study of human thymus T cells. This table comes from immunoSEQ multiplex PCR, and its TCRdb copy is limited to in-frame clones, with some not included. This sample yields roughly 120,000 clones, of which around 94% are seen a single time; under 0.025% belongs to the top ten. Sample: thymus tissue. These receptors were obtained from a boy younger than two with a congenital heart defect but otherwise immunologically healthy. Each CDR3 is given with its conserved first and last residue. The order of the fields is J gene, clone size, V gene, D gene, CDR3 protein, CDR3 DNA. A D gene is named only where the DNA matches it firmly. A clone size is listed for some rows: how often the clone was seen (once, few, many), or a class if it is expanded.

j_gene: TRBJ2-3; abundance: -; v_gene: TRBV4-2; d_gene: -; CDR3aa: CASSPQDLSSTDTQYF; CDR3nt: TGTGCCAGCAGCCCGCAGGACTTGTCTAGCACAGATACGCAGTATTTT
j_gene: TRBJ2-5; abundance: -; v_gene: TRBV4-1; d_gene: -; CDR3aa: CASSQGSRGWIETQYF; CDR3nt: TGCGCCAGCAGCCAGGGGTCAAGGGGATGGATTGAGACCCAGTACTTC
j_gene: TRBJ1-5; abundance: -; v_gene: TRBV27; d_gene: TRBD1; CDR3aa: CASSFDSGGTGFSNQPQHF; CDR3nt: TGTGCCAGCAGTTTCGATTCGGGGGGGACAGGATTTAGCAATCAGCCCCAGCATTTT
j_gene: TRBJ1-1; abundance: -; v_gene: TRBV6-1; d_gene: -; CDR3aa: CASSVDRDTEAFF; CDR3nt: TGTGCCAGCAGTGTGGATAGAGACACTGAAGCTTTCTTT
j_gene: TRBJ2-1; abundance: -; v_gene: TRBV10-3; d_gene: -; CDR3aa: CAISESSHTPYNEQFF; CDR3nt: TGTGCCATCAGTGAGTCGTCGCATACGCCGTACAATGAGCAGTTCTTC
j_gene: TRBJ1-2; abundance: -; v_gene: TRBV12-5; d_gene: -; CDR3aa: CASGLDMWGNYGYTF; CDR3nt: TGTGCTAGTGGTTTGGATATGTGGGGTAACTATGGCTACACCTTC
j_gene: TRBJ2-1; abundance: once; v_gene: TRBV19; d_gene: -; CDR3aa: CASSMDGSSYNEQFF; CDR3nt: TGTGCCAGTAGTATGGACGGGAGCTCCTACAATGAGCAGTTCTTC
j_gene: TRBJ1-2; abundance: few; v_gene: TRBV28; d_gene: TRBD1; CDR3aa: CASKTQGAPYYGYTF; CDR3nt: TGTGCCAGCAAGACGCAGGGGGCGCCTTACTATGGCTACACCTTC
j_gene: TRBJ2-2; abundance: -; v_gene: TRBV19; d_gene: TRBD1; CDR3aa: CASSRRQGTANTGELFF; CDR3nt: TGTGCCAGTAGTAGAAGACAGGGTACCGCGAACACCGGGGAGCTGTTTTTT
j_gene: TRBJ1-3; abundance: once; v_gene: TRBV5-1; d_gene: -; CDR3aa: CASSLRGEGPLSGNTIYF; CDR3nt: TGCGCCAGCAGCTTAAGGGGGGAAGGGCCCCTCTCTGGAAACACCATATATTTT
j_gene: TRBJ2-3; abundance: -; v_gene: TRBV7-2; d_gene: TRBD2; CDR3aa: CASSPRERGADTQYF; CDR3nt: TGTGCCAGCAGCCCGCGTGAGCGGGGGGCAGATACGCAGTATTTT
j_gene: TRBJ2-7; abundance: -; v_gene: TRBV5-8; d_gene: TRBD1; CDR3aa: CASSAGTGQGYEQYF; CDR3nt: TGTGCCAGCAGCGCCGGGACAGGCCAAGGGTACGAGCAGTACTTC
j_gene: TRBJ2-7; abundance: -; v_gene: TRBV28; d_gene: -; CDR3aa: CASSPEIYRGHEQYF; CDR3nt: TGTGCCAGCAGTCCCGAGATTTACCGCGGGCACGAGCAGTACTTC
j_gene: TRBJ2-7; abundance: -; v_gene: TRBV11-2; d_gene: -; CDR3aa: CASSRTVQQYF; CDR3nt: TGTGCCAGCAGCCGGACAGTTCAGCAGTACTTC
j_gene: TRBJ1-3; abundance: once; v_gene: TRBV5-1; d_gene: TRBD1; CDR3aa: CASSSTPGQGGNTIYF; CDR3nt: TGCGCCAGCAGCTCTACACCGGGACAGGGAGGAAACACCATATATTTT
j_gene: TRBJ2-7; abundance: -; v_gene: TRBV5-6; d_gene: -; CDR3aa: CASSLAGLYEQYF; CDR3nt: TGTGCCAGCAGCTTGGCAGGGTTGTACGAGCAGTACTTC
j_gene: TRBJ1-1; abundance: -; v_gene: TRBV29-1; d_gene: -; CDR3aa: CSVEEGGRGNTEAFF; CDR3nt: TGCAGCGTTGAAGAGGGTGGGCGTGGGAACACTGAAGCTTTCTTT
j_gene: TRBJ1-6; abundance: -; v_gene: TRBV13; d_gene: -; CDR3aa: CASSLGDWGNSPLHF; CDR3nt: TGTGCCAGCAGCTTAGGGGATTGGGGTAATTCACCCCTCCACTTT
j_gene: TRBJ2-2; abundance: -; v_gene: TRBV25-1; d_gene: TRBD1; CDR3aa: CASSGTGAYRELFF; CDR3nt: TGTGCCAGCAGTGGAACAGGGGCCTACCGGGAGCTGTTTTTT
j_gene: TRBJ2-7; abundance: -; v_gene: TRBV4-2; d_gene: -; CDR3aa: CASSLQGSYEQYF; CDR3nt: TGTGCCAGCAGCCTCCAGGGATCCTACGAGCAGTACTTC
j_gene: TRBJ1-5; abundance: -; v_gene: TRBV9; d_gene: TRBD1; CDR3aa: CASSHRGLSNQPQHF; CDR3nt: TGTGCCAGCAGTCACAGGGGGCTCAGCAATCAGCCCCAGCATTTT
j_gene: TRBJ2-3; abundance: -; v_gene: TRBV11-2; d_gene: -; CDR3aa: CASATGATQYF; CDR3nt: TGTGCCAGCGCAACGGGGGCTACGCAGTATTTT
j_gene: TRBJ1-2; abundance: -; v_gene: TRBV29-1; d_gene: -; CDR3aa: CSVDGLRGEYGYTF; CDR3nt: TGCAGCGTTGATGGATTAAGGGGGGAGTATGGCTACACCTTC
j_gene: TRBJ1-4; abundance: -; v_gene: TRBV7-9; d_gene: -; CDR3aa: CASSLGPDGANEKLFF; CDR3nt: TGTGCCAGCAGCTTAGGACCGGACGGCGCTAATGAAAAACTGTTTTTT
j_gene: TRBJ2-7; abundance: -; v_gene: TRBV6-1; d_gene: TRBD1; CDR3aa: CASPGTDSYEQYF; CDR3nt: TGTGCCAGCCCCGGGACAGATAGCTACGAGCAGTACTTC
j_gene: TRBJ2-2; abundance: -; v_gene: TRBV4-1; d_gene: -; CDR3aa: CASSQEHTTRTGELFF; CDR3nt: TGCGCCAGCAGCCAAGAACACACCACGCGAACCGGGGAGCTGTTTTTT
j_gene: TRBJ2-1; abundance: -; v_gene: TRBV18; d_gene: -; CDR3aa: CASSQTGKRRDEQFF; CDR3nt: TGTGCCAGCTCACAAACCGGCAAGAGGCGGGATGAGCAGTTCTTC
j_gene: TRBJ1-5; abundance: -; v_gene: TRBV7-8; d_gene: TRBD1; CDR3aa: CASSYNLGDREVLKPQHF; CDR3nt: TGTGCCAGCAGCTATAATCTAGGGGACAGGGAAGTGTTGAAGCCCCAGCATTTT
j_gene: TRBJ2-2; abundance: -; v_gene: TRBV11-3; d_gene: -; CDR3aa: CASSLEWRGSGELFF; CDR3nt: TGTGCCAGCAGCTTAGAGTGGAGGGGTTCCGGGGAGCTGTTTTTT
j_gene: TRBJ2-7; abundance: -; v_gene: TRBV4-2; d_gene: -; CDR3aa: CASSQDVGSSYEQYF; CDR3nt: TGTGCCAGCAGCCAAGATGTCGGGAGCTCCTACGAGCAGTACTTC
j_gene: TRBJ1-6; abundance: -; v_gene: TRBV9; d_gene: TRBD1; CDR3aa: CASSPGGGEILSPLHF; CDR3nt: TGTGCCAGCAGCCCAGGGGGAGGAGAGATTTTGTCACCCCTCCACTTT
j_gene: TRBJ2-5; abundance: -; v_gene: TRBV2; d_gene: TRBD2; CDR3aa: CASSAVLAGGPGETQYF; CDR3nt: TGTGCCAGCAGCGCTGTATTAGCGGGGGGGCCTGGGGAGACCCAGTACTTC
j_gene: TRBJ1-6; abundance: -; v_gene: TRBV11-2; d_gene: -; CDR3aa: CASSLDVFGPRYNSPLHF; CDR3nt: TGTGCCAGCAGCTTAGACGTTTTCGGGCCGCGGTATAATTCACCCCTCCACTTT
j_gene: TRBJ2-7; abundance: -; v_gene: TRBV2; d_gene: TRBD1; CDR3aa: CASRVQGAAYEQYF; CDR3nt: TGTGCCAGCAGGGTACAGGGGGCGGCCTACGAGCAGTACTTC
j_gene: TRBJ1-2; abundance: -; v_gene: TRBV9; d_gene: -; CDR3aa: CASSPEDSSYGYTF; CDR3nt: TGTGCCAGCAGCCCCGAGGACAGTTCCTATGGCTACACCTTC
j_gene: TRBJ2-3; abundance: once; v_gene: TRBV5-1; d_gene: TRBD2; CDR3aa: CASRTWRGERDTQYF; CDR3nt: TGCGCCAGCCGAACCTGGCGGGGGGAGAGAGATACGCAGTATTTT
j_gene: TRBJ2-7; abundance: -; v_gene: TRBV11-2; d_gene: TRBD1; CDR3aa: CASETGTGINEQYF; CDR3nt: TGTGCCAGCGAGACCGGGACAGGGATCAACGAGCAGTACTTC
j_gene: TRBJ1-1; abundance: -; v_gene: TRBV19; d_gene: -; CDR3aa: CASSPGTNMNTEAFF; CDR3nt: TGTGCCAGTAGTCCAGGGACGAACATGAACACTGAAGCTTTCTTT
j_gene: TRBJ1-2; abundance: -; v_gene: TRBV9; d_gene: TRBD1; CDR3aa: CASSVEGQENYGYTF; CDR3nt: TGTGCCAGCAGCGTAGAGGGACAGGAAAACTATGGCTACACCTTC
j_gene: TRBJ2-3; abundance: -; v_gene: TRBV9; d_gene: -; CDR3aa: CASSDARTDTQYF; CDR3nt: TGTGCCAGCAGCGATGCTAGGACAGATACGCAGTATTTT
j_gene: TRBJ1-1; abundance: once; v_gene: TRBV28; d_gene: TRBD1; CDR3aa: CASRRTGRETEAFF; CDR3nt: TGTGCCAGCAGAAGGACAGGGCGGGAAACTGAAGCTTTCTTT
j_gene: TRBJ1-6; abundance: once; v_gene: TRBV11-2; d_gene: -; CDR3aa: CASSSDRPYNSPLHF; CDR3nt: TGTGCCAGCAGCTCTGACAGGCCCTATAATTCACCCCTCCACTTT
j_gene: TRBJ2-3; abundance: -; v_gene: TRBV27; d_gene: -; CDR3aa: CASSLGTVWRDTQYF; CDR3nt: TGTGCCAGCAGTCTCGGGACGGTTTGGAGAGATACGCAGTATTTT
j_gene: TRBJ1-2; abundance: -; v_gene: TRBV5-4; d_gene: -; CDR3aa: CASSSDAAFGYGYTF; CDR3nt: TGTGCCAGCAGCTCTGACGCGGCCTTCGGGTATGGCTACACCTTC